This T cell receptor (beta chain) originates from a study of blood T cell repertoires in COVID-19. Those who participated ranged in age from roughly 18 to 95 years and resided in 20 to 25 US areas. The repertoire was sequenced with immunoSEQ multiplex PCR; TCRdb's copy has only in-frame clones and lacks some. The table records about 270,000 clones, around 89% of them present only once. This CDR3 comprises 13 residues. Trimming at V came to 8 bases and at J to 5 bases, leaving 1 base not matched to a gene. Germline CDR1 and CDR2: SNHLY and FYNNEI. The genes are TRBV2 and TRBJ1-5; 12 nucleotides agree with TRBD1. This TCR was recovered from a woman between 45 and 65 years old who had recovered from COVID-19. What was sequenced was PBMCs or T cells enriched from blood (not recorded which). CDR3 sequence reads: CASGDRGHQPQHF. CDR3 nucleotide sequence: TGTGCCAGCGGGGACAGGGGGCATCAGCCCCAGCATTTT.